What follows are 23 T cell receptor beta chains derived from one specimen sequenced in a study of siplizumab effects on memory and regulatory T cells. The data were produced by immunoSEQ multiplex PCR, yet TCRdb's version contains in-frame clones alone and is incomplete. The sample gives approximately 94,000 clones, roughly 96% of which show up once; roughly 0.033% is in the top ten. Input material: naive CD4+ T cells sorted from blood. The receptors stem from a human donor in good health.

V usage is TRBV21-1 and J usage is TRBJ1-1. TRBV21-1 is a documented pseudogene. This CDR3 comprises 15 residues. The CDR3 is CASSTGPPNLTEAFF. The CDR3 nucleotides are TGTGCCAGCAGCACGGGACCTCCCAACCTCACTGAAGCTTTCTTT.

The chain couples TRBV19 to TRBJ1-2; no clear D gene. With 8 bases removed from V and 5 bases from J, the gap between germline ends came to 18 bases. The germline V gene encodes CDR1 LNHDA and CDR2 SQIVND (reference sequence). This CDR3 has 14 residues. CDR3 nucleotide sequence: TGTGCCAGTTATTACTCTGGGTTACGGTATGGCTACACCTTC. Its translation: CASYYSGLRYGYTF.

The rearrangement uses TRBV6-5 and TRBJ1-2; D gene uncertain. The germline V gene encodes CDR1 MNHEY and CDR2 SVGAGI. This CDR3 has 14 amino acids. Trimming pared 0 bases from V and 7 bases from J, leaving 12 bases between. The CDR3 sequence is CASSYSGSKGGYTF. CDR3 bases: TGTGCCAGCAGTTACTCGGGGAGTAAAGGTGGCTACACCTTC.

This chain connects TRBV19 to TRBJ2-7; 8 nucleotides align to TRBD2. Germline CDR1 is LNHDA and CDR2 is SQIVND (reference sequence). CDR3 length equals 14 residues. V lost 6 bases and J lost 0; bases outside the gene matches: 4. Written as DNA, the CDR3 is TGTGCCAGTAGGGGTAGCGGGGCCTCCTACGAGCAGTACTTC. Translated: CASRGSGASYEQYF.

The gene calls are TRBV28 and TRBJ1-5, with a tentative D call TRBD1 (5 bases). This CDR3 region has 14 residues. In germline, CDR1 is MDHEN, CDR2 SYDVKM. Trimming cost V 2 bases and J 8 bases, with 13 bases left between them. CDR3 DNA: TGTGCCAGCAGTTTAAAACGCAGGGATAAGCCCCAGCATTTT. It yields the protein CASSLKRRDKPQHF.

The chain has TRBV29-1 and TRBJ2-5; 8 positions match TRBD2. The CDR3 loop spans 13 amino acids. Germline assignment: CDR1 SQVTM and CDR2 ANQGSEA. The V gene end was trimmed by 4 bases and the J gene end by 4 bases; junction bases not matched to a gene: 5. The CDR3: CSVGTGGVETQYF. DNA of the CDR3: TGCAGCGTTGGGACCGGGGGGGTAGAGACCCAGTACTTC. The full variable domain, completed using reference TRBV29-1 and TRBJ2-5, is SAVISQKPSRDICQRGTSLTIQCQVDSQVTMMFWYRQQPGQSLTLIATANQGSEATYESGFVIDKFPISRPNLTFSTLTVSNMSPEDSSIYLCSVGTGGVETQYFGPGTRLLVL.

The chain joins TRBV7-2 to TRBJ2-3; unclear D gene. The CDR3 runs to 14 residues. Trimming stripped 2 bases from V and 5 bases from J, with 11 bases between. The V gene's germline CDR1 is SGHTA and CDR2 FQGNSA. The CDR3 nucleotides read TGTGCCAGCAGCTTATGGCAGCATGAAGATACGCAGTATTTT. It translates to CASSLWQHEDTQYF.

The chain carries TRBV27 and TRBJ1-3; a weak D match, TRBD1 (6 bases). Germline V gene data show CDR1 as MNHEY and CDR2 as SMNVEV (reference sequence). This CDR3 region has 16 residues. V dropped 6 bases and J dropped 5 bases, with 20 bases sitting between them. CDR3 residues: CASSRTGDTLRNTIYF. The CDR3 nucleotides read TGTGCCAGCAGCCGAACCGGGGACACCTTACGAAACACCATATATTTT.

This chain joins TRBV6-5 and TRBJ1-1; 8 bases map to TRBD1. The CDR3 runs 15 residues. After removal of 6 bases from V and 5 bases from J, the junction contained 11 bases not matched to a gene. Germline lookup yields CDR1 MNHEY and CDR2 SVGAGI. The CDR3 DNA follows: TGTGCCAGCAGGTTAAACCAGGGGGCGATGACTGAAGCTTTCTTT. Translating it yields CASRLNQGAMTEAFF.

V usage is TRBV5-1 and J usage is TRBJ2-7, with 10 bases fitting TRBD2. Per germline, CDR1 SGHRS and CDR2 YFSETQ. V was clipped by 4 bases and J by 6 bases; unmatched bases: 4. This CDR3 spans 13 amino acids. CDR3 residues: CASSPAGGTEQYF. CDR3 nucleotide sequence: TGCGCCAGCAGCCCAGCGGGGGGGACCGAGCAGTACTTC.

This clone was seen just once. The chain links TRBV7-2 to TRBJ1-2, with D hard to call. Trimming took off 1 base at V and 4 bases at J, with 7 bases between the two ends. This CDR3 comprises 13 residues. Germline CDR1 reads SGHTA; CDR2 reads FQGNSA. CDR3 region: CASSLVQTYGYTF. DNA for the CDR3: TGTGCCAGCAGCTTAGTCCAGACCTATGGCTACACCTTC.

The CDR3 sequence: CASSYFAGPPYEQYF. CDR3 DNA: TGTGCCAGCAGTTACTTTGCGGGGCCCCCCTACGAGCAGTACTTC. The rearrangement joins TRBV6-6 to TRBJ2-7; the D gene is possibly TRBD2 (6 bases). The CDR3 covers 15 residues. Germline V CDR1 and CDR2: MNHNY, SVGAGI (reference sequence). The V end was cut by 1 base, the J end by 2 bases, with 12 bases between.

The chain recombines TRBV5-4 with TRBJ2-5; the D is unclear. The CDR3 sequence is 12 residues long. Looked up from germline, CDR1 is SGHNT and CDR2 is YYREEE (reference sequence). Between the trimmed V and J ends, which lost 5 bases and 1 base, there was a span of 6 bases. CDR3: CASSRSQETQYF. In DNA form, the CDR3 reads TGTGCCAGCAGTAGGTCCCAAGAGACCCAGTACTTC.

The chain combines TRBV5-4 with TRBJ2-3, with a possible D match to TRBD2 (7 bases). The CDR3 covers 15 residues. Between the trimmed V and J ends, which lost 4 bases and 0 bases, there was a span of 12 bases. CDR1 and CDR2 (germline): SGHNT, YYREEE (reference sequence). For the CDR3, the DNA is TGTGCCAGCAGCATGGGGGGGCCGAGCACAGATACGCAGTATTTT. As protein: CASSMGGPSTDTQYF.

The CDR3 coding sequence is TGTGCCAGCAGCGTAGGGTCAAGGGGGGCGGACACTGAAGCTTTCTTT. Protein: CASSVGSRGADTEAFF. The genes are TRBV9 and TRBJ1-1, with TRBD1 as a possible D gene (6 bases). Between the trimmed V and J ends, which lost 0 bases and 3 bases, there was a span of 15 bases. This CDR3 is built from 16 residues. The germline V gene encodes CDR1 SGDLS and CDR2 YYNGEE.

This chain links TRBV7-2 with TRBJ2-1; 13 bases are shared with TRBD2. This CDR3 is 17 amino acids long. Germline lookup yields CDR1 SGHTA and CDR2 FQGNSA. Trimming removed 4 bases from V and 3 bases from J; junction bases left unmatched: 6. This chain's CDR3 is CASSSRTSGGYYNEQFF. CDR3 nucleotide sequence: TGTGCCAGCAGCTCCAGGACTAGCGGGGGTTACTACAATGAGCAGTTCTTC. The whole variable domain, filled in from reference TRBV7-2 and TRBJ2-1, reads GAGVSQSPSNKVTEKGKDVELRCDPISGHTALYWYRQSLGQGLEFLIYFQGNSAPDKSGLPSDRFSAERTGGSVSTLTIQRTQQEDSAVYLCASSSRTSGGYYNEQFFGPGTRLTVL.

In DNA, the CDR3 is TGTGCCAGCTCACCCACCAGGGGTTACAGCTCCTACGAGCAGTACTTC. It specifies CASSPTRGYSSYEQYF. The genes are TRBV18 and TRBJ2-7; D possibly corresponds to TRBD1 (6 bases). The germline gives CDR1 KGHSH, CDR2 LQKENI. Trimming stripped 3 bases from V and 0 bases from J, with 15 bases between. This CDR3 has 16 amino acids.

The chain recombines TRBV9 with TRBJ1-1; no reliable D call. Trimming shortened V by 4 bases and J by 2 bases, and 9 bases separated the two germline ends. CDR1 and CDR2 (germline): SGDLS, YYNGEE. The CDR3 spans 13 residues. The chain's CDR3 is CASSHTTNTEAFF. Written as DNA, the CDR3 is TGTGCCAGCAGCCATACTACTAACACTGAAGCTTTCTTT. The complete variable domain, with remaining parts taken from reference TRBV9 and TRBJ1-1, reads DSGVTQTPKHLITATGQRVTLRCSPRSGDLSVYWYQQSLDQGLQFLIQYYNGEERAKGNILERFSAQQFPDLHSELNLSSLELGDSALYFCASSHTTNTEAFFGQGTRLTVV.

This chain joins TRBV19 and TRBJ2-3; TRBD2 matches at 9 bases. The CDR3 length is 14 residues. CDR1 and CDR2 (germline): LNHDA, SQIVND (reference sequence). The ends lost 3 bases at V and 5 bases at J; junction bases unmatched: 3. Here the CDR3 DNA reads TGTGCCAGTAGTATTATTAGCGGGGGAGATACGCAGTATTTT. The encoded protein is CASSIISGGDTQYF.

V is TRBV6-5 and J is TRBJ2-7; 11 bases are shared with TRBD1. Germline CDR1 and CDR2: MNHEY and SVGAGI. Losses at the gene ends were 6 bases for V and 6 bases for J; bases not matched to a gene: 1. The CDR3 consists of 12 residues. The CDR3 here is CASRGTGGEQYF. The CDR3 DNA follows: TGTGCCAGCAGGGGGACAGGGGGCGAGCAGTACTTC.

The chain carries TRBV27 and TRBJ1-3; a possible D gene is TRBD1 (5 bases). Germline CDR1 is MNHEY and CDR2 is SMNVEV (reference sequence). This CDR3 comprises 13 residues. Trimming left V 6 bases short and J 2 bases short, with 8 bases between. The CDR3 coding sequence is TGTGCCAGCAGACAGGTAGCTGGAAACACCATATATTTT. Its translation is CASRQVAGNTIYF.

This clone came up once. This chain connects TRBV7-8 to TRBJ2-7; tentative D call: TRBD1 (6 bases). CDR3 length: 16 amino acids. V lost 0 bases and J 3 bases, leaving 15 bases between the germline ends. Germline V gene data show CDR1 as SGHVS and CDR2 as FQNEAQ. CDR3 in amino acids: CASSLAPWTAIYEQYF. CDR3 nucleotide sequence: TGTGCCAGCAGCTTAGCGCCTTGGACAGCAATCTACGAGCAGTACTTC.

Comment on this clone: The sample has other DNA sequences that encode this CDR3 too. This chain connects TRBV6-5 to TRBJ2-2, with D unclear. Germline CDR1 is MNHEY and CDR2 is SVGAGI. Trimming stripped 0 bases from V and 1 base from J, with 3 bases between. The CDR3 is 14 amino acids. This CDR3 reads CASSYSRNTGELFF. CDR3 coding DNA: TGTGCCAGCAGTTACTCAAGGAACACCGGGGAGCTGTTTTTT.